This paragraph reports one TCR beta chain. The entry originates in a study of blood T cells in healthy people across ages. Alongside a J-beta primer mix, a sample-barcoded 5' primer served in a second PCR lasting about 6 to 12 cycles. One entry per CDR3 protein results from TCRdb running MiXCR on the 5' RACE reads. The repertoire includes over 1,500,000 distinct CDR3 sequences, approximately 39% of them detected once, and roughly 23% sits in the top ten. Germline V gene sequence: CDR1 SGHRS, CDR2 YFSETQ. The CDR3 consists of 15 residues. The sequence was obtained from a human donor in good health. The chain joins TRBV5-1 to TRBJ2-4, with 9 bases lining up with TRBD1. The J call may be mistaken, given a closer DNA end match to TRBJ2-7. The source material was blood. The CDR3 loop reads CASSQRDRESTEQYF. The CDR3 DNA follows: TGCGCCAGCAGCCAACGGGACAGGGAATCCACCGAGCAGTACTTC.